This T cell receptor beta chain was sequenced in a study of blood T cell repertoires in COVID-19. Germline V gives CDR1 MNHEY, CDR2 SVGEGT. The CDR3 extends over 12 amino acids. V dropped 5 bases and J dropped 6; count of bases not matched to a gene: 2. Sequenced by immunoSEQ multiplex PCR; TCRdb stores in-frame clones only, minus some. In the table there are about 320,000 clones, around 86% of which are singletons. This clone has just a few counts. The V gene is TRBV6-2 or TRBV6-3, the J gene TRBJ1-2; TRBD1 aligns across 8 bases. The sequence derives from a man in his sixties who had recovered from COVID-19. The sequenced material came from PBMCs or T cells enriched from blood (not recorded which). CDR3 amino acids: CASSRQGNGYTF. The CDR3, as DNA: TGTGCCAGCAGTAGACAGGGGAATGGCTACACCTTC.